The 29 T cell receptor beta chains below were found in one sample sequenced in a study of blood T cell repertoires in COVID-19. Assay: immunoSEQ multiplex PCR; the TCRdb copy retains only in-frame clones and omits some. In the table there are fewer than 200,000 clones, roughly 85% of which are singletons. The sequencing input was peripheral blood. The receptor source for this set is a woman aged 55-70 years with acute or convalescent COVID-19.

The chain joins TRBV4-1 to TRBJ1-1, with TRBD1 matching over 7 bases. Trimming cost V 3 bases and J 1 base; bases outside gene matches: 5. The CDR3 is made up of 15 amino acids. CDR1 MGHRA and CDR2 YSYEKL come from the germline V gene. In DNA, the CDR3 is TGCGCCAGCAGCCATTTGGGACAGACGAACACTGAAGCTTTCTTT. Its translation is CASSHLGQTNTEAFF.

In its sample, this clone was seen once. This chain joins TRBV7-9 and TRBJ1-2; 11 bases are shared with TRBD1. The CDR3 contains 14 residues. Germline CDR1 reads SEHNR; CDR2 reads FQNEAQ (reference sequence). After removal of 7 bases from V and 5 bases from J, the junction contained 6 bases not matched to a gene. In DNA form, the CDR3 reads TGTGCCAGCACCCCGGGACAGGGGGAGTATGGCTACACCTTC. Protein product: CASTPGQGEYGYTF.

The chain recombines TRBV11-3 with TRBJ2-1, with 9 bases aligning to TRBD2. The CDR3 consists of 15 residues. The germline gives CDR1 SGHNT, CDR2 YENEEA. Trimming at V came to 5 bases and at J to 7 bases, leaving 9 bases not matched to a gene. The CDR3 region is CASSHQTSGGNEQFF. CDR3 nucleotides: TGTGCCAGCAGCCATCAGACTAGCGGAGGTAATGAGCAGTTCTTC.

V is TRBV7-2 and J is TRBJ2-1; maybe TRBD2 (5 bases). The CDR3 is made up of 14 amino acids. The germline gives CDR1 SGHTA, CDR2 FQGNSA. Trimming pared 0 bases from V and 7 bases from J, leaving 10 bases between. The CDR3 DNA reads TGTGCCAGCAGCTTAGCGGGAGTTAGGAATGAGCAGTTCTTC. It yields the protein CASSLAGVRNEQFF.

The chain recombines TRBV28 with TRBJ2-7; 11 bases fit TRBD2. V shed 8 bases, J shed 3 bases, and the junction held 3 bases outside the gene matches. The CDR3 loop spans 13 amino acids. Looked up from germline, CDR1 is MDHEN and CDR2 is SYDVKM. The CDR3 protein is CASELAGVYEQYF. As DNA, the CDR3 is TGTGCCAGCGAACTAGCGGGAGTCTACGAGCAGTACTTC.

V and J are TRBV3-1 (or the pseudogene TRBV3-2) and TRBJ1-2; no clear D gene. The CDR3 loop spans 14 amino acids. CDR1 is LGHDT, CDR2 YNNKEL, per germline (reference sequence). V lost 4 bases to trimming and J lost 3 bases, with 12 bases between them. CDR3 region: CASSPLGVDYGYTF. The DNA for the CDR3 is TGTGCCAGCAGCCCTCTAGGAGTCGACTATGGCTACACCTTC.

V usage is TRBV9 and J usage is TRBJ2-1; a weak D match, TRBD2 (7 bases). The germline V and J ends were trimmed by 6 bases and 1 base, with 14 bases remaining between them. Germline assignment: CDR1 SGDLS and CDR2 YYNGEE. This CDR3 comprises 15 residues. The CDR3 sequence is CASTGGGRSYNEQFF. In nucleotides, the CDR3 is TGTGCCAGCACCGGGGGCGGGAGATCCTACAATGAGCAGTTCTTC.

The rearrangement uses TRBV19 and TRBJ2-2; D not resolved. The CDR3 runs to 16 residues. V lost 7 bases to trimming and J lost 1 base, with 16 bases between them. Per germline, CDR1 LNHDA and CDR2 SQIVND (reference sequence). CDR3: CASITGSSKNTGELFF. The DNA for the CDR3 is TGTGCCAGTATTACCGGGTCATCTAAGAACACCGGGGAGCTGTTTTTT.

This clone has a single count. This CDR3 reads CASSAQGLVGTEQFF. The CDR3 DNA is TGTGCCAGCAGTGCTCAGGGACTGGTGGGTACTGAGCAGTTCTTC. This rearrangement joins TRBV27 to TRBJ2-1, with D possibly being TRBD2 (6 bases). The CDR3 consists of 15 residues. V gave up 5 bases and J gave up 9 bases, with 20 bases separating them. Germline V gene sequence: CDR1 MNHEY, CDR2 SMNVEV (reference sequence).

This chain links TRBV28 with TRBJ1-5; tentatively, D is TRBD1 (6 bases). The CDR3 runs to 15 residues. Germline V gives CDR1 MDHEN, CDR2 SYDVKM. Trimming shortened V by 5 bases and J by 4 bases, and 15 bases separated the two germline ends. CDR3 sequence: CASSPTQGLNQPQHF. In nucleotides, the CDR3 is TGTGCCAGCAGTCCGACACAGGGTCTTAATCAGCCCCAGCATTTT.

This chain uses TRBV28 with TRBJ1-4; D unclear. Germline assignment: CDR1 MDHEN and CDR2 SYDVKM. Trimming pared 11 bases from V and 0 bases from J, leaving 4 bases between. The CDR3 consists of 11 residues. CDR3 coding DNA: TGTGCCGGCCCAACTAATGAAAAACTGTTTTTT. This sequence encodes CAGPTNEKLFF.

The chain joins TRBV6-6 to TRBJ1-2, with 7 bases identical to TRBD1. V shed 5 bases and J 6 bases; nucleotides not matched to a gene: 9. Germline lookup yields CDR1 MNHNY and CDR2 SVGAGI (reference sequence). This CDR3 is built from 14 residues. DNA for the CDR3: TGTGCCAGCAGTCTCAGACAGGGCGTTCATGGCTACACCTTC. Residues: CASSLRQGVHGYTF.

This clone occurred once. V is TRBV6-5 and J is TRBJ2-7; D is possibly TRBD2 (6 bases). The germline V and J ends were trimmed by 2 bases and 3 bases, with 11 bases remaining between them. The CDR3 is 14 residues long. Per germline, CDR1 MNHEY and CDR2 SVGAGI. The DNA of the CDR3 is TGTGCCAGCAGTTACGGGAGGAGGAGCTACGAGCAGTACTTC. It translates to CASSYGRRSYEQYF.

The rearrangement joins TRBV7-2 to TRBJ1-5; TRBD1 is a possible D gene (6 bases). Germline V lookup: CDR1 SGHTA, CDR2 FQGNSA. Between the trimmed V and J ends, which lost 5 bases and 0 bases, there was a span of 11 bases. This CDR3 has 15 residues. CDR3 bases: TGTGCCAGCAGCCCCGGACAGAATAGCAATCAGCCCCAGCATTTT. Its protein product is CASSPGQNSNQPQHF.

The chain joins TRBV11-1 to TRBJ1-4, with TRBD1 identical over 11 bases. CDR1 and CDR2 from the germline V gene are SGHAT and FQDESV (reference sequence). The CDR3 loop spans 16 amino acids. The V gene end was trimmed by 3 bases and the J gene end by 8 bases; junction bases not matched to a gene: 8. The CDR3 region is CASSFGQGADGEKLFF. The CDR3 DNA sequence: TGTGCCAGCAGCTTCGGACAGGGGGCTGATGGGGAAAAACTGTTTTTT. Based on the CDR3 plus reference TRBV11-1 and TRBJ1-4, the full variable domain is EAEVAQSPRYKITEKSQAVAFWCDPISGHATLYWYRQILGQGPELLVQFQDESVVDDSQLPKDRFSAERLKGVDSTLKIQPAELGDSAMYLCASSFGQGADGEKLFFGSGTQLSVL.

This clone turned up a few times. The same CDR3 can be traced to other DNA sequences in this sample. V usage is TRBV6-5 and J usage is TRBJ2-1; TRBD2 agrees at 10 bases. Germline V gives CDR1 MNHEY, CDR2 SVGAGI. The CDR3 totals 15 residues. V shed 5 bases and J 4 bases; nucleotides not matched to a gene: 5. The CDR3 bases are TGTGCCAGCAGTCCGACTAGCGGGCCATACAATGAGCAGTTCTTC. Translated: CASSPTSGPYNEQFF.

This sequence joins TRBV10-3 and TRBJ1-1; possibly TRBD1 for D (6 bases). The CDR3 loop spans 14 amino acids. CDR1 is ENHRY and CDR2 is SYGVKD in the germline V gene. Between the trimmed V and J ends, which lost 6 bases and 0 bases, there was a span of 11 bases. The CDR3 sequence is CAIRAGAMNTEAFF. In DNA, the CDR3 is TGTGCCATCAGGGCAGGGGCAATGAACACTGAAGCTTTCTTT.

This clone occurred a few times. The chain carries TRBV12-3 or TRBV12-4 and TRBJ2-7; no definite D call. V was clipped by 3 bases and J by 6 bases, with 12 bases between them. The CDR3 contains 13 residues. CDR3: CASSFSGVLEQYF. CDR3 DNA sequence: TGTGCCAGCAGTTTCTCTGGAGTCCTCGAGCAGTACTTC.

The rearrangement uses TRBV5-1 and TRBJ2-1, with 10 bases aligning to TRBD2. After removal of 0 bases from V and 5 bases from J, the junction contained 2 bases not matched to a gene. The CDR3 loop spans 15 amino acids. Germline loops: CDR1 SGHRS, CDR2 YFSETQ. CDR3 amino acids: CASSLESGRDNEQFF. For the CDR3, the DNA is TGCGCCAGCAGCTTGGAGAGCGGGAGGGACAATGAGCAGTTCTTC.

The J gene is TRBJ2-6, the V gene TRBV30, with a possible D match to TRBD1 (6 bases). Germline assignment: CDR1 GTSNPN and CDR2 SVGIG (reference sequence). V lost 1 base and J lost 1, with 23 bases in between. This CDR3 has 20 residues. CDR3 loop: CAWSAHPQGSAFSGANVLTF. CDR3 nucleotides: TGTGCCTGGAGTGCTCACCCGCAGGGGTCTGCCTTTTCTGGGGCCAACGTCCTGACTTTC.

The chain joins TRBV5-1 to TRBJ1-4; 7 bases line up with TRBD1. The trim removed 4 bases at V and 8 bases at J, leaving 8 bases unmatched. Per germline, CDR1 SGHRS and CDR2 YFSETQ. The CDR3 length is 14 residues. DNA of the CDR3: TGCGCCAGCAGCGTGGAGGGGGCTGGAGAAAAACTGTTTTTT. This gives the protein CASSVEGAGEKLFF.

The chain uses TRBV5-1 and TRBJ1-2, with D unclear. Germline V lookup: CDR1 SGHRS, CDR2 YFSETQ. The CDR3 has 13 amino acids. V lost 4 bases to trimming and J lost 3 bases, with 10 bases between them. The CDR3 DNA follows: TGCGCCAGCAGCCCCACAGCAGACTATGGCTACACCTTC. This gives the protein CASSPTADYGYTF.

The CDR3 region is CSVNRAHYGYTF. The CDR3 DNA is TGCAGCGTCAACAGGGCCCACTATGGCTACACCTTC. V gene TRBV29-1 combines with J gene TRBJ1-2, with D possibly TRBD1 on 6 matching bases. V was shortened by 6 bases and J by 3 bases, with 11 bases between the two germline ends. CDR3 size: 12 residues. Germline V gene sequence: CDR1 SQVTM, CDR2 ANQGSEA.

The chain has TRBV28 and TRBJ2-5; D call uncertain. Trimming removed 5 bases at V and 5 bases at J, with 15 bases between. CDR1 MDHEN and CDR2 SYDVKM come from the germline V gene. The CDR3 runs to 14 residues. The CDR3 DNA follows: TGTGCCAGCAGTCCCGCGCTCGTGGTGGAGACCCAGTACTTC. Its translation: CASSPALVVETQYF.

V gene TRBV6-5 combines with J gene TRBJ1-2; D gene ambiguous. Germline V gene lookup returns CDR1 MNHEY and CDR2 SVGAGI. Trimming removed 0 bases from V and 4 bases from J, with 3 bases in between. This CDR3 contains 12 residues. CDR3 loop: CASSYSGYGYTF. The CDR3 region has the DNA TGTGCCAGCAGTTACTCCGGCTATGGCTACACCTTC.

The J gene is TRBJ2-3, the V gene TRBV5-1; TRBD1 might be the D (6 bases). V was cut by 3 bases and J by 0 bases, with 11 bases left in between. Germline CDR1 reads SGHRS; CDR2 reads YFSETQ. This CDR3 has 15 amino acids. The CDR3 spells CASSSSGASTDTQYF. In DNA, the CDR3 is TGCGCCAGCAGCTCTTCAGGGGCTAGCACAGATACGCAGTATTTT.

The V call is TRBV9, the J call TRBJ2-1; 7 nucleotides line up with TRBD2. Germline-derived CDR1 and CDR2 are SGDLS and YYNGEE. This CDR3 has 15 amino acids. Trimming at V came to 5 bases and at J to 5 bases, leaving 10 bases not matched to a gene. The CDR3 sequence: CASSAGTNNNNEQFF. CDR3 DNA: TGTGCCAGCAGTGCCGGGACTAATAATAACAATGAGCAGTTCTTC. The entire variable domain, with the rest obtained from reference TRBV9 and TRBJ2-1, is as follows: DSGVTQTPKHLITATGQRVTLRCSPRSGDLSVYWYQQSLDQGLQFLIQYYNGEERAKGNILERFSAQQFPDLHSELNLSSLELGDSALYFCASSAGTNNNNEQFFGPGTRLTVL.

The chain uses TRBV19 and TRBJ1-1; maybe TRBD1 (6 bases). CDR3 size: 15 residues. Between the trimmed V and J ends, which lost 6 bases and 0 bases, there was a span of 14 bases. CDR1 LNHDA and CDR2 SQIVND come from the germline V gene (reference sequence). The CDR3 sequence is CASSRTDTMNTEAFF. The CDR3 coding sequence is TGTGCCAGTAGCCGGACAGACACTATGAACACTGAAGCTTTCTTT.

CDR3 sequence (DNA): TGTGCCAGCAGCCCCAAAGAGACCCAGTACTTC. Translation: CASSPKETQYF. The chain employs TRBV2 and TRBJ2-5; D unresolved. V shed 6 bases and J shed 3 bases, with 5 bases lying between them. Germline values: CDR1 SNHLY, CDR2 FYNNEI. This CDR3 is 11 amino acids long.